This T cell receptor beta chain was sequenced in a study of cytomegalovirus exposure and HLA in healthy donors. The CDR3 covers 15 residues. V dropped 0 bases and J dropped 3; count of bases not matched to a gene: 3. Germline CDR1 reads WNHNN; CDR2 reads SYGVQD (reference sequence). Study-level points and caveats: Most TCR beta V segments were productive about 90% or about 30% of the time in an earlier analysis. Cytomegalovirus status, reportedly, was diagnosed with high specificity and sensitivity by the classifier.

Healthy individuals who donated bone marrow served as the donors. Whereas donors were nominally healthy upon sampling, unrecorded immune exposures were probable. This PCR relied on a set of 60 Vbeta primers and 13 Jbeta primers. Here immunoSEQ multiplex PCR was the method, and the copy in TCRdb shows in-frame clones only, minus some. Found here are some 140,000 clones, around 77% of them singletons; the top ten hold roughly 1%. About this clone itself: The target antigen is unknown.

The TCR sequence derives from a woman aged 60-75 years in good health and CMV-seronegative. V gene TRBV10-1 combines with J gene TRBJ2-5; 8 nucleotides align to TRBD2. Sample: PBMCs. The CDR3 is CASSESLAGKETQYF. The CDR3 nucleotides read TGCGCCAGCAGTGAGTCTCTAGCGGGTAAAGAGACCCAGTACTTC.